This T cell receptor (beta chain) was captured in a study of control samples from healthy donors and cancer patients. Method: immunoSEQ multiplex PCR; TCRdb's copy keeps in-frame clones and lacks some. This sample carries over 200,000 clones, more than 65% of them seen once, and the ten largest clones take more than 10%. This clone was observed once. The material sequenced was PBMCs. This TCR was recovered from a woman between 55 and 75 years old with lung cancer.

CDR3 residues: CASSLYAGPGYTF. CDR3 nucleotide sequence: TGTGCCAGCAGTTTATATGCGGGACCTGGCTACACCTTC. J is TRBJ1-2 and V is TRBV28; tentatively, D is TRBD1 (5 bases). CDR3 length: 13 residues. With 1 base removed from V and 7 bases from J, the gap between germline ends came to 10 bases. Germline lookup yields CDR1 MDHEN and CDR2 SYDVKM.